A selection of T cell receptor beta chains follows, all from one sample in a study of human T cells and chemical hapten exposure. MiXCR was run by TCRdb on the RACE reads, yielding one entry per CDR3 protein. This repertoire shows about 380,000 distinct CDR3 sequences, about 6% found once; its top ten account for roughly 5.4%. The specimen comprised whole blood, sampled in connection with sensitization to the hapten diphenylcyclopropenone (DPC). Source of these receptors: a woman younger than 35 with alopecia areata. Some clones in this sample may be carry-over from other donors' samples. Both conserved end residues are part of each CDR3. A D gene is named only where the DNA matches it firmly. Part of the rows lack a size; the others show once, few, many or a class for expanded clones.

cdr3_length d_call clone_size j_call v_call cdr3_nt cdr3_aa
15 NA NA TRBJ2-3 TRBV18 TGTGCCAGCTCTAACACCAGGCAGTACACAGATACGCAGTATTTT CASSNTRQYTDTQYF
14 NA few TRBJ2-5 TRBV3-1 TGTGCCAGCAGCCCCCGGGGTCTCGGGAAGACCCAGTACTTC CASSPRGLGKTQYF
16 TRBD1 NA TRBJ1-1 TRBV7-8 TGTGCCAGCAGCCTGGGACAGGGGAAGTTCCATACTGAAGCTTTCTTT CASSLGQGKFHTEAFF
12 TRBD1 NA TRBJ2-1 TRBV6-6 TGTGCCAGCAGCCTTCTAGGCCAGGGGGAGTTCTTC CASSLLGQGEFF
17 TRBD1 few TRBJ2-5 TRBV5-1 TGCGCCAGCAGCTTGCCCGTGACAGGGGGCCGCCAAGAGACCCAGTACTTC CASSLPVTGGRQETQYF
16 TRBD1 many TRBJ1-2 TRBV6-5 TGTGCCAGCAGCAGACAGGGGAAATCAGCTAACTATGGCTACACCTTC CASSRQGKSANYGYTF
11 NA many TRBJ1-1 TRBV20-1 TGCAGTGCCATACTGCTCACTGAAGCTTTCTTT CSAILLTEAFF
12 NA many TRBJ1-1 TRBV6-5 TGTGCCAGCAGCAACTCCGGCTCGGGAGCTTTCTTT CASSNSGSGAFF
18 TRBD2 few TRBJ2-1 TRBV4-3 TGCGCCAGCAGCCAAGTCGCTTCCCGCGGGGGGGCTGGTAATGAGCAGTTCTTC CASSQVASRGGAGNEQFF
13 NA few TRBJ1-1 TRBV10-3 TGTGCCATCAGTGAGGGTCGGGAGGGGGAAGCTTTCTTT CAISEGREGEAFF
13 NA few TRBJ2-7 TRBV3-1 TGTGCCAGCAGCCAAGAAGGGGCTGGGGAGCAGTACTTC CASSQEGAGEQYF
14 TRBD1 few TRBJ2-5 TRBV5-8 TGTGCCAGCAAACTGACAGGGTACCAAGAGACCCAGTACTTC CASKLTGYQETQYF
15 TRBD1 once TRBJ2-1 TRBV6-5 TGTGACAGCAGTTCCCCCCGGACAGGGGGTAATGAGCAGTTCTTC CDSSSPRTGGNEQFF
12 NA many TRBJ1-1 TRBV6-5 TGTGCCAGCAGCCGTGGGAACACTGAAGCTTTCTTT CASSRGNTEAFF
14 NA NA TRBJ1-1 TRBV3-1 TGTGCCAGCAGCCAGACAGGAGTGAACACTGAAGCTTTCTTT CASSQTGVNTEAFF
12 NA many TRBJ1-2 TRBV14 TGTGCCAGCAGCCAAGATCCAGGGGTCTACACCTTC CASSQDPGVYTF
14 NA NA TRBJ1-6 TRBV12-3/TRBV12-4 TGTGCCAGCAGTTTGAAATACTATAATTCACCCCTCCACTTT CASSLKYYNSPLHF
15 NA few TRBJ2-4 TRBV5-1 TGCGCCAGCAGCTTGGTACAGGCCGAAGGGAACATTCAGTACTTC CASSLVQAEGNIQYF
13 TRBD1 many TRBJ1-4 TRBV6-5 TGTGCCAGCGCACAGGGGGATGGTGAAAAACTGTTTTTT CASAQGDGEKLFF
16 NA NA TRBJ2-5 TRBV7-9 TGTGCCAGCAGCTTGCGGTCGACCCCCAGGCCGGAGACCCAGTACTTC CASSLRSTPRPETQYF
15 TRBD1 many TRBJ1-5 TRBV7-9 TGTGCCAGCAGCTTAGCTGGCAGGGGGGCTCAGCCCCAGCATTTT CASSLAGRGAQPQHF
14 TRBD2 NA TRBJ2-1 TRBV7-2 TGTGCCAGCAGCTTAATAGCGGGGGGCTATGAGCAGTTCTTC CASSLIAGGYEQFF
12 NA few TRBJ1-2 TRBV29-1 TGCAGCGTCGGGGGATATAACTATGGCTACACCTTC CSVGGYNYGYTF
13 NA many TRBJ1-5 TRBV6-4 TGTGCCAGCAGTGAGGAGGGCGGGGAGCCCCAGCATTTT CASSEEGGEPQHF
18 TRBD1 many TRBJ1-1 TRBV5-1 TGCGCCAGCAGCTTGGCGGGACAGGGAGACAATCTGTTCACTGAAGCTTTCTTT CASSLAGQGDNLFTEAFF
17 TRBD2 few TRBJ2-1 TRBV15 TGTGCCACCAGCAGAGAGGCTAGCGGGGGCCTAGGGAATGAGCAGTTCTTC CATSREASGGLGNEQFF
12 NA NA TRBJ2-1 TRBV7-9 TGTGCCAGCAGCCCGAACTACAATGAGCAGTTCTTC CASSPNYNEQFF
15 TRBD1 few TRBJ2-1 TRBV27 TGTGCCAGCAGCTTTCGGACAGGGGGCTACAATGAGCAGTTCTTC CASSFRTGGYNEQFF
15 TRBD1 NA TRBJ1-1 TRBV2 TGTGCCAGCAGCCCTCAATTTGGACAGGGTACTGAAGCTTTCTTT CASSPQFGQGTEAFF
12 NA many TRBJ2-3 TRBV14 TGTGCCAGCAGCCAATCCGCAGATACGCAGTATTTT CASSQSADTQYF
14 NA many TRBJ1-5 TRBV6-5 TGTGCCAGCCGAGACGGACAGAGCAATCAGCCCCAGCATTTT CASRDGQSNQPQHF